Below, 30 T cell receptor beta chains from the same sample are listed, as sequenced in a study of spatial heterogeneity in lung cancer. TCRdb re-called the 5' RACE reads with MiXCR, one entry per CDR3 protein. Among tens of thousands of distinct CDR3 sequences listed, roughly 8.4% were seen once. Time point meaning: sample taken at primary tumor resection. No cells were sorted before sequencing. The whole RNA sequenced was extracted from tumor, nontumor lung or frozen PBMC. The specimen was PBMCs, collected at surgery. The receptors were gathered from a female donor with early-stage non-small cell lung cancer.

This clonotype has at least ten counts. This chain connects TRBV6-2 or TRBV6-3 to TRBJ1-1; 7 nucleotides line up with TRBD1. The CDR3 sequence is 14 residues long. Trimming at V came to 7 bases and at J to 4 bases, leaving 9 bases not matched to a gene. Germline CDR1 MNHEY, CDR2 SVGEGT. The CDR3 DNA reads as TGTGCCAGCACCCAGCGGCAGGGGGGCACTGAAGCTTTCTTT. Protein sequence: CASTQRQGGTEAFF.

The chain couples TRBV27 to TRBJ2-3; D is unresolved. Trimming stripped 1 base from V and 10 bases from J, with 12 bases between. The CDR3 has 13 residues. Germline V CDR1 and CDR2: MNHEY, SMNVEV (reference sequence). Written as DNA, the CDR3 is TGTGCCAGCAGTTTATGGGCCCGCGCTGCGCAGTATTTT. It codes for CASSLWARAAQYF.

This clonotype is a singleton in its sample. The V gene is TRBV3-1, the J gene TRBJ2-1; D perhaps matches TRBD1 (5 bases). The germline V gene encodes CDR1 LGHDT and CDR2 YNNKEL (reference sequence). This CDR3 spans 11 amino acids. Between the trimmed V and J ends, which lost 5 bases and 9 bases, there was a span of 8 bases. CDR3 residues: CASSKRGEQFF. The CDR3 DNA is TGTGCCAGCAGCAAAAGGGGTGAGCAGTTCTTC.

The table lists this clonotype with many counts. The CDR3 DNA reads TGTGCCAGCAGCCAAGAAGGGGTAGACCACTATGGCTACACCTTC. Protein sequence: CASSQEGVDHYGYTF. The chain carries TRBV4-2 and TRBJ1-2; D perhaps matches TRBD1 (5 bases). V lost 0 bases to trimming and J lost 3 bases, with 11 bases between them. CDR1 LGHNA and CDR2 YNFKEQ come from the germline V gene. The CDR3 totals 15 residues.

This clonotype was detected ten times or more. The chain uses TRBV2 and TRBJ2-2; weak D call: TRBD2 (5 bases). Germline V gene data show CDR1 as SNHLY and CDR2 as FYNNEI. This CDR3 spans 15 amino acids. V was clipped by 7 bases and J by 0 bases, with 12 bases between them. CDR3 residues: CASTSGLANTGELFF. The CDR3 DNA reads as TGTGCCAGCACCAGCGGTCTAGCGAACACCGGGGAGCTGTTTTTT.

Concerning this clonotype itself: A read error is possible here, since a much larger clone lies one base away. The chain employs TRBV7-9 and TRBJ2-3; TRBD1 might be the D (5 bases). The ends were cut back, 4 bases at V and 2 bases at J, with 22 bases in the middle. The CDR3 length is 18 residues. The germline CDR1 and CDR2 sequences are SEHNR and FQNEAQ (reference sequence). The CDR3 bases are TGTGCCAGCAGCTCTCGTAGCTACAAGGGGCGCGTCACAGATACGCAGTATTTT. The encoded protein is CASSSRSYKGRVTDTQYF.

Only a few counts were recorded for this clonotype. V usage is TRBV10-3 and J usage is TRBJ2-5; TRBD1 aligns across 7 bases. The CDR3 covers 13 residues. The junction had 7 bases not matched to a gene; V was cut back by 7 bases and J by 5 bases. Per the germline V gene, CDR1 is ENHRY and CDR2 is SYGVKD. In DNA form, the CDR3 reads TGTGCCATCATCCAGGGGGTAGGGGAGACCCAGTACTTC. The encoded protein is CAIIQGVGETQYF.

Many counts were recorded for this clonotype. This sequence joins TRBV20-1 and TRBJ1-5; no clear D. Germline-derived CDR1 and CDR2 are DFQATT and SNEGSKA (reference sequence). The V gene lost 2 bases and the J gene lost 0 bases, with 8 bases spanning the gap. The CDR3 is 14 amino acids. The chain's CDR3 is CSARPGSSNQPQHF. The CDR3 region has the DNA TGCAGTGCTAGACCGGGGAGTAGCAATCAGCCCCAGCATTTT.

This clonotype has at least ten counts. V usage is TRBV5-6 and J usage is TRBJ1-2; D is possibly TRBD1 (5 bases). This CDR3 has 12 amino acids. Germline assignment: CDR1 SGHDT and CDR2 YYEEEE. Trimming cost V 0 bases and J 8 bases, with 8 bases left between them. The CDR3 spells CASSLDGDGYTF. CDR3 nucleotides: TGTGCCAGCAGCTTGGATGGGGACGGCTACACCTTC.

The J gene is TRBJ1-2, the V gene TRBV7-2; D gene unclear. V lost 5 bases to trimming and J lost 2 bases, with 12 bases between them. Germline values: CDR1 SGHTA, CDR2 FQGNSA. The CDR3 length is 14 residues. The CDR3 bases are TGTGCCAGCAGCCCTACACGGCTAAACTATGGCTACACCTTC. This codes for CASSPTRLNYGYTF. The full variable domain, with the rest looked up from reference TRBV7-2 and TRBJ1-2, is GAGVSQSPSNKVTEKGKDVELRCDPISGHTALYWYRQSLGQGLEFLIYFQGNSAPDKSGLPSDRFSAERTGGSVSTLTIQRTQQEDSAVYLCASSPTRLNYGYTFGSGTRLTVV.

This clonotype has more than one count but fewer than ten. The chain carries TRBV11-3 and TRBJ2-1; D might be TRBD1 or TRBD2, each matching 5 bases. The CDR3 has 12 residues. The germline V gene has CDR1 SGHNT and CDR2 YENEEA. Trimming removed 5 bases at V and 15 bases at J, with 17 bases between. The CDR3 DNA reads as TGTGCCAGCAGCCAGCGTACCGGGGCTGGGTTCTTC. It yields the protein CASSQRTGAGFF. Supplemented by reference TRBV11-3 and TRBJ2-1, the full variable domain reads EAGVVQSPRYKIIEKKQPVAFWCNPISGHNTLYWYLQNLGQGPELLIRYENEEAVDDSQLPKDRFSAERLKGVDSTLKIQPAELGDSAVYLCASSQRTGAGFFGPGTRLTVL.

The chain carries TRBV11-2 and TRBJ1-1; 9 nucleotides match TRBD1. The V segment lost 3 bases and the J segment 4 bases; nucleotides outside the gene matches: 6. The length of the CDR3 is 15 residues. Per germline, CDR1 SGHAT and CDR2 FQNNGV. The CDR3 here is CASSFGQGLSTEAFF. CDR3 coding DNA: TGTGCCAGCAGCTTCGGACAGGGGTTAAGCACTGAAGCTTTCTTT.

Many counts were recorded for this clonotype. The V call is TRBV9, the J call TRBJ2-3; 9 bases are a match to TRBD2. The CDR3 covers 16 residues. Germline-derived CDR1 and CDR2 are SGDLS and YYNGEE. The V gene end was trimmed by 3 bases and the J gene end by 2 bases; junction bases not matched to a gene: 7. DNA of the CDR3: TGTGCCAGCAGCGGATATAGCGGGGGCACCACAGATACGCAGTATTTT. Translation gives CASSGYSGGTTDTQYF.

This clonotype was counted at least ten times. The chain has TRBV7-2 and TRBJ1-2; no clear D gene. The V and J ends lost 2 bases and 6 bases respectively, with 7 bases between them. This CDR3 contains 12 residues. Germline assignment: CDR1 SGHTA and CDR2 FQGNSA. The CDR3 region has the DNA TGTGCCAGCAGCTTATACGGAGATGGCTACACCTTC. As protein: CASSLYGDGYTF.

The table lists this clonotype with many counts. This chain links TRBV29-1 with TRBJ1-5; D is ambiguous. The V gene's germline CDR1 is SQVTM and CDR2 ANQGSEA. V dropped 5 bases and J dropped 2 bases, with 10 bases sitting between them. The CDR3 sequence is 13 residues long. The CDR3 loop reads CSVYEGGNQPQHF. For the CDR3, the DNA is TGCAGCGTTTATGAGGGCGGCAATCAGCCCCAGCATTTT. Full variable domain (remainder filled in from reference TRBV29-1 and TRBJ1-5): SAVISQKPSRDICQRGTSLTIQCQVDSQVTMMFWYRQQPGQSLTLIATANQGSEATYESGFVIDKFPISRPNLTFSTLTVSNMSPEDSSIYLCSVYEGGNQPQHFGDGTRLSIL.

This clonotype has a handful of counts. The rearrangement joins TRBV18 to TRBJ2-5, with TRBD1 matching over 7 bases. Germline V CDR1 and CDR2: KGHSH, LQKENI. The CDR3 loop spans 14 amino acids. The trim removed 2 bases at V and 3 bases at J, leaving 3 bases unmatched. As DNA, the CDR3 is TGTGCCAGCTCACCAACAGGGGTCGAAGAGACCCAGTACTTC. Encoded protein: CASSPTGVEETQYF.

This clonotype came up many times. DNA for the CDR3: TGCAGCGTGGGTATCAAGAATCAGCCCCAGCATTTT. It yields the protein CSVGIKNQPQHF. The genes are TRBV29-1 and TRBJ1-5; unclear D gene. The CDR3 is 12 residues long. From germline, CDR1 is SQVTM and CDR2 ANQGSEA. V gave up 6 bases and J gave up 4 bases, with 10 bases separating them.

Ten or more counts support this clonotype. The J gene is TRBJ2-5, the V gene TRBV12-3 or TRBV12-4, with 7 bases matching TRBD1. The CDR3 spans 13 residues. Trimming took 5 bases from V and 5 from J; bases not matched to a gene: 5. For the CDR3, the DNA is TGTGCCAGCAGTGAAAGACAGGGTGAGACCCAGTACTTC. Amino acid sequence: CASSERQGETQYF.

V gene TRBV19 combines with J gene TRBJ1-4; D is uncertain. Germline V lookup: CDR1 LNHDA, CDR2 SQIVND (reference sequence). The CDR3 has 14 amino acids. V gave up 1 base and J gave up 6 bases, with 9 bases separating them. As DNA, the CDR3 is TGTGCCAGTAGTATAGGCACTAGGGATGAAAAACTGTTTTTT. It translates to CASSIGTRDEKLFF. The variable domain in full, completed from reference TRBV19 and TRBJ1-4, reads DGGITQSPKYLFRKEGQNVTLSCEQNLNHDAMYWYRQDPGQGLRLIYYSQIVNDFQKGDIAEGYSVSREKKESFPLTVTSAQKNPTAFYLCASSIGTRDEKLFFGSGTQLSVL.

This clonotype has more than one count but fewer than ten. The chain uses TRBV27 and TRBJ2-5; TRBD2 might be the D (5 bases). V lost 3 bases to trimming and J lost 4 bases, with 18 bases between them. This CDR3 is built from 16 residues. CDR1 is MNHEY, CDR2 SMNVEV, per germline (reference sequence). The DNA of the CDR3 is TGTGCCAGCAGTTTCTATGCTTTTGGGAGTAGAGAGACCCAGTACTTC. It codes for CASSFYAFGSRETQYF.

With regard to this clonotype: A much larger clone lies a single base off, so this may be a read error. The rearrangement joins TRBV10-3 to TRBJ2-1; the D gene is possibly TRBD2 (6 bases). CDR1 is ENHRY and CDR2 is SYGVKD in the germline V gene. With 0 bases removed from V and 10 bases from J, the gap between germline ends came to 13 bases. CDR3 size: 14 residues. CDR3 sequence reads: CAISESLAEGEQFF. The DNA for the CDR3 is TGTGCCATCAGTGAGTCCTTAGCGGAAGGGGAGCAGTTCTTC.

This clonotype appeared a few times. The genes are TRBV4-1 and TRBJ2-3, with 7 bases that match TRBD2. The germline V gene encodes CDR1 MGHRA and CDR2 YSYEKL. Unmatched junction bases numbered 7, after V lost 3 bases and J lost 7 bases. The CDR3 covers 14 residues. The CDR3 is CASSQGGALYTQYF. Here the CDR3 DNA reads TGCGCCAGCAGCCAGGGAGGGGCCCTTTATACGCAGTATTTT.

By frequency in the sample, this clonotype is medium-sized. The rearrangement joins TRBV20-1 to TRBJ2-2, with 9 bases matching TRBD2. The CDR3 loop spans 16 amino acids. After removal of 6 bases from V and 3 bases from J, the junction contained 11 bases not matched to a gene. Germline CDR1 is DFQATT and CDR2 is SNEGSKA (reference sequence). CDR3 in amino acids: CSAINSLAGDTGELFF. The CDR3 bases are TGCAGTGCCATTAACTCACTAGCGGGTGACACCGGGGAGCTGTTTTTT.

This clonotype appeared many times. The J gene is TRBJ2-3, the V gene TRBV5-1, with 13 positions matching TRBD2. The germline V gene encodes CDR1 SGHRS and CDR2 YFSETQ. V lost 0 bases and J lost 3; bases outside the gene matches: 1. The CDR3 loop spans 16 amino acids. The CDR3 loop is CASSLVTSGRTDTQYF. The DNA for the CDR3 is TGCGCCAGCAGCTTGGTGACTAGCGGGAGGACAGATACGCAGTATTTT.

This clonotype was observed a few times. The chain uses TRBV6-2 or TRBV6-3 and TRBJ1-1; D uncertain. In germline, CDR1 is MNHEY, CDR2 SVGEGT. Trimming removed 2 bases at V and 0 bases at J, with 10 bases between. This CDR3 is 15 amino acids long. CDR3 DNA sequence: TGTGCCAGCAGTTACCTCCAGGTTATGAACACTGAAGCTTTCTTT. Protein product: CASSYLQVMNTEAFF.

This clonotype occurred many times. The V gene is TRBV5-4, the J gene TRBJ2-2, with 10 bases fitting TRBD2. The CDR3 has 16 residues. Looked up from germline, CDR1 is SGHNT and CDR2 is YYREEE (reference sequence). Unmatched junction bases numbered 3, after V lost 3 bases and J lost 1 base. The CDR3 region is CASSSGLAVNTGELFF. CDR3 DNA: TGTGCCAGCAGCTCCGGACTAGCGGTGAACACCGGGGAGCTGTTTTTT.

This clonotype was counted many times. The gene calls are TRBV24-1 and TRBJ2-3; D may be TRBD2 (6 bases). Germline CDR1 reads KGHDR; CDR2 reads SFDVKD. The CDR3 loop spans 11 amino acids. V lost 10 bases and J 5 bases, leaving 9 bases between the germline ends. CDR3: CATSEGDTQYF. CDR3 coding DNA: TGTGCCACATCGGAGGGAGATACGCAGTATTTT.

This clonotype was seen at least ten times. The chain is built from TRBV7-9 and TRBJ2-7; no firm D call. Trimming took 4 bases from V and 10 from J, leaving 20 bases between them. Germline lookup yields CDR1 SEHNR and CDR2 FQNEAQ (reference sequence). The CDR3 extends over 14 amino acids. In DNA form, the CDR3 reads TGTGCCAGCAGCTCGTATGGGCCCGTAGACTTTCAGTACTTC. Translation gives CASSSYGPVDFQYF. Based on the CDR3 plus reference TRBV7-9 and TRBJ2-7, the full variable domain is DTGVSQNPRHKITKRGQNVTFRCDPISEHNRLYWYRQTLGQGPEFLTYFQNEAQLEKSRLLSDRFSAERPKGSFSTLEIQRTEQGDSAMYLCASSSYGPVDFQYFGPGTRLTVT.

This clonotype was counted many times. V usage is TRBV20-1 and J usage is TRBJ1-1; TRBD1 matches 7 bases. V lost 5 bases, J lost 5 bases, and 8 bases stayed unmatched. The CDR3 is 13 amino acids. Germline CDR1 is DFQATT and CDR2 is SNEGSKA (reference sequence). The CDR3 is CSALRGRFTEAFF. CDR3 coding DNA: TGCAGTGCTCTGAGGGGGCGCTTTACTGAAGCTTTCTTT.

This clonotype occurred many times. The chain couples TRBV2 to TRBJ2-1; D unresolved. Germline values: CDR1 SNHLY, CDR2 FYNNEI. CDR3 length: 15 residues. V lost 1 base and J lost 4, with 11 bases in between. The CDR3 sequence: CASSEDRRRYNEQFF. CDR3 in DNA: TGTGCCAGCAGTGAAGACAGACGAAGGTACAATGAGCAGTTCTTC. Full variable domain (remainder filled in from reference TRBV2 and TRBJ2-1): EPEVTQTPSHQVTQMGQEVILRCVPISNHLYFYWYRQILGQKVEFLVSFYNNEISEKSEIFDDQFSVERPDGSNFTLKIRSTKLEDSAMYFCASSEDRRRYNEQFFGPGTRLTVL.